What follows are 28 T cell receptor beta chains derived from one specimen sequenced in a study of CD4 T cells in relation to SARS-CoV-2 and coronaviruses. Measured with immunoSEQ multiplex PCR; TCRdb has only the in-frame clones, and not every one. The table includes roughly 41,000 clones, 82% detected once. These TCRs' antigens remain unknown. Sequencing was done on a sample of naive CD4+ T cells from PBMCs, cultured in vitro. Subset specified: naive CD4+ T cells isolated by negative enrichment. The receptors come from an adult with COVID-19.

The J gene is TRBJ2-7, the V gene TRBV6-5, with D possibly matching TRBD2 (5 bases). V was clipped by 2 bases and J by 2 bases, with 7 bases between them. The CDR3 length is 13 residues. The germline CDR1 and CDR2 sequences are MNHEY and SVGAGI. CDR3 protein: CASSYEGAYEQYF. CDR3 in DNA: TGTGCCAGCAGTTACGAGGGAGCCTACGAGCAGTACTTC.

CDR3 loop: CASSAGGSYGYTF. The CDR3 DNA reads TGTGCCAGCAGCGCGGGAGGCAGCTATGGCTACACCTTC. The rearrangement uses TRBV6-2 or TRBV6-3 and TRBJ1-2; D uncertain. V was trimmed by 6 bases and J by 4 bases, leaving 12 bases between them. CDR3 size: 13 residues. Per the germline V gene, CDR1 is MNHEY and CDR2 is SVGEGT.

This chain joins TRBV3-1 (or the pseudogene TRBV3-2) and TRBJ2-7, with unresolved D. Germline V gives CDR1 LGHDT, CDR2 YNNKEL (reference sequence). V shed 5 bases and J shed 6 bases, with 14 bases lying between them. This CDR3 is built from 13 residues. CDR3: CASSGNSQVEQYF. As DNA, the CDR3 is TGTGCCAGCAGCGGTAACAGTCAGGTCGAGCAGTACTTC.

The V gene is TRBV28, the J gene TRBJ1-2; TRBD1 is a possible D gene (5 bases). This CDR3 region has 14 residues. Germline lookup yields CDR1 MDHEN and CDR2 SYDVKM. Deletions cut 6 bases from V and 3 bases from J, with 14 bases between. For the CDR3, the DNA is TGTGCCAGCAGACCGCGACAGAATTACTATGGCTACACCTTC. Protein product: CASRPRQNYYGYTF.

This clone has just one count. This chain connects TRBV19 to TRBJ2-7, with D maybe TRBD2 (6 bases). The V and J ends lost 5 bases and 2 bases respectively, with 16 bases between them. The length of the CDR3 is 15 residues. Germline values: CDR1 LNHDA, CDR2 SQIVND (reference sequence). CDR3 nucleotides: TGTGCCAGTAGTCCTCGGGGGTTAGTTCCCTACGAGCAGTACTTC. It codes for CASSPRGLVPYEQYF.

The chain employs TRBV5-1 and TRBJ1-1; possible D gene TRBD1, 6 bases. Trimming shortened V by 2 bases and J by 5 bases, and 13 bases separated the two germline ends. Germline values: CDR1 SGHRS, CDR2 YFSETQ. The CDR3 totals 14 residues. CDR3 amino acids: CASSFTMGQTEAFF. The CDR3 nucleotides read TGCGCCAGCAGCTTCACGATGGGACAAACTGAAGCTTTCTTT.

The V call is TRBV28, the J call TRBJ2-7; D may be TRBD1 (5 bases). Per the germline V gene, CDR1 is MDHEN and CDR2 is SYDVKM. CDR3 size: 12 residues. Trimming pared 8 bases from V and 0 bases from J, leaving 8 bases between. The CDR3 nucleotides are TGTGCCAGCGGGGCCAGCTCCTACGAGCAGTACTTC. It encodes CASGASSYEQYF.

The chain couples TRBV5-1 to TRBJ2-3, with no clear D. The ends were cut back, 6 bases at V and 2 bases at J, with 10 bases in the middle. Germline V gene sequence: CDR1 SGHRS, CDR2 YFSETQ. The CDR3 runs 13 residues. The CDR3 region is CASTNDLTDTQYF. CDR3 bases: TGCGCCAGCACGAACGACCTCACAGATACGCAGTATTTT.

This chain connects TRBV28 to TRBJ1-4, with D unclear. The CDR3 loop spans 14 amino acids. Germline assignment: CDR1 MDHEN and CDR2 SYDVKM. With 1 base removed from V and 8 bases from J, the gap between germline ends came to 11 bases. CDR3 in DNA: TGTGCCAGCAGTTTATCCAATAGGTACGAAAAACTGTTTTTT. Translated, it gives CASSLSNRYEKLFF. The full variable domain, with the rest looked up from reference TRBV28 and TRBJ1-4, is DVKVTQSSRYLVKRTGEKVFLECVQDMDHENMFWYRQDPGLGLRLIYFSYDVKMKEKGDIPEGYSVSREKKERFSLILESASTNQTSMYLCASSLSNRYEKLFFGSGTQLSVL.

The chain has TRBV19 and TRBJ1-1, with D hard to call. CDR1 and CDR2 from the germline V gene are LNHDA and SQIVND (reference sequence). The CDR3 extends over 15 amino acids. V lost 6 bases and J lost 4, with 18 bases in between. The CDR3 protein is CASRASGSRGTEAFF. In nucleotides, the CDR3 is TGTGCCAGTAGAGCCTCCGGGTCCCGTGGCACTGAAGCTTTCTTT.

This clone was observed a few times. The rearrangement joins TRBV11-2 to TRBJ2-1, with 10 nucleotides matching TRBD2. CDR3 length: 14 residues. Germline CDR1 reads SGHAT; CDR2 reads FQNNGV. With 7 bases clipped from V and 7 bases from J, the junction kept 7 bases outside the gene matches. CDR3 bases: TGTGCCAGCACCTCTGGACTAGCGGCAAATGAGCAGTTCTTC. This gives the protein CASTSGLAANEQFF.

This chain joins TRBV7-2 and TRBJ2-1; 12 bases are shared with TRBD2. This CDR3 comprises 18 residues. V dropped 0 bases and J dropped 8; count of bases not matched to a gene: 11. In germline, CDR1 is SGHTA, CDR2 FQGNSA. In DNA form, the CDR3 reads TGTGCCAGCAGCTTAGCAGTCCTAGCGGGAGGGCTCAGGGATGAGCAGTTCTTC. It specifies CASSLAVLAGGLRDEQFF.

The chain is built from TRBV5-1 and TRBJ1-1; weak D call: TRBD1 (5 bases). CDR1 and CDR2 from the germline V gene are SGHRS and YFSETQ. The CDR3 is made up of 15 amino acids. The V end lost 4 bases, the J end lost 5 bases, and 18 bases lay between the germline ends. CDR3 sequence reads: CASSRTRGGRTEAFF. Written as DNA, the CDR3 is TGCGCCAGCAGCCGAACTCGTGGGGGAAGGACTGAAGCTTTCTTT.

The chain is built from TRBV29-1 and TRBJ2-2; the D gene is possibly TRBD2 (6 bases). The V end was cut by 3 bases, the J end by 4 bases, with 6 bases between. This CDR3 is built from 12 residues. CDR1 is SQVTM and CDR2 is ANQGSEA in the germline V gene. CDR3 sequence: CSVEGGTGELFF. The CDR3 nucleotides are TGCAGCGTTGAGGGGGGCACCGGGGAGCTGTTTTTT.

The chain employs TRBV19 and TRBJ2-5, with D maybe TRBD2 (5 bases). Trimming shortened V by 5 bases and J by 1 base, and 8 bases separated the two germline ends. This CDR3 has 13 amino acids. Germline CDR1 LNHDA, CDR2 SQIVND (reference sequence). The CDR3 DNA reads as TGTGCCAGTAGTGACTACTCCCAAGAGACCCAGTACTTC. Translated: CASSDYSQETQYF.

V usage is TRBV7-9 and J usage is TRBJ2-1; D is perhaps TRBD1 (6 bases). The CDR3 covers 14 residues. Germline-derived CDR1 and CDR2 are SEHNR and FQNEAQ (reference sequence). Trimming took 1 base from V and 5 from J, leaving 9 bases between them. The CDR3 reads CASSLEDRNNEQFF. The CDR3 DNA is TGTGCCAGCAGCTTAGAAGACAGGAACAATGAGCAGTTCTTC.

V is TRBV5-1 and J is TRBJ2-2; TRBD2 might be the D (5 bases). Germline values: CDR1 SGHRS, CDR2 YFSETQ. The V gene lost 4 bases and the J gene lost 8 bases, with 15 bases spanning the gap. The CDR3 is 14 residues long. CDR3 in DNA: TGCGCCAGCAGCCAGGACTCATTCGCGGGGGAGCTGTTTTTT. Protein product: CASSQDSFAGELFF. The whole variable domain, filled in from reference TRBV5-1 and TRBJ2-2, reads KAGVTQTPRYLIKTRGQQVTLSCSPISGHRSVSWYQQTPGQGLQFLFEYFSETQRNKGNFPGRFSGRQFSNSRSEMNVSTLELGDSALYLCASSQDSFAGELFFGEGSRLTVL.

This sequence joins TRBV10-3 and TRBJ2-1; possibly TRBD1 or TRBD2 for D (5 bases each). The CDR3 covers 14 residues. V shed 7 bases and J shed 1 base, with 11 bases lying between them. Germline V gene lookup returns CDR1 ENHRY and CDR2 SYGVKD. The CDR3 region is CAITGQESYNEQFF. Written as DNA, the CDR3 is TGTGCCATCACGGGGCAGGAGTCCTACAATGAGCAGTTCTTC.

A few counts support this clone. V usage is TRBV7-8 and J usage is TRBJ1-1, with a possible D match to TRBD1 (5 bases). Germline V gene sequence: CDR1 SGHVS, CDR2 FQNEAQ. The CDR3 extends over 12 amino acids. The germline V and J ends were trimmed by 5 bases and 5 bases, with 9 bases remaining between them. CDR3 in amino acids: CASSPQGTEAFF. DNA of the CDR3: TGTGCCAGCAGCCCTCAGGGAACTGAAGCTTTCTTT.

This chain joins TRBV5-5 and TRBJ2-5; D may be TRBD2 (6 bases). The V gene's germline CDR1 is SGHKS and CDR2 YYEKEE (reference sequence). With 0 bases removed from V and 1 base from J, the gap between germline ends came to 7 bases. The CDR3 covers 14 residues. The CDR3 region has the DNA TGTGCCAGCAGCTTGGTCGGGAGCCAAGAGACCCAGTACTTC. Protein product: CASSLVGSQETQYF.

The chain employs TRBV10-3 and TRBJ2-5; 11 bases map to TRBD2. The CDR3 totals 17 residues. Per germline, CDR1 ENHRY and CDR2 SYGVKD. With 1 base clipped from V and 1 base from J, the junction kept 5 bases outside the gene matches. The CDR3 DNA reads TGTGCCATCAGTGAGTGGGGAGGACTAGCGGGCCAAGAGACCCAGTACTTC. This sequence encodes CAISEWGGLAGQETQYF.

This clone was observed once. The V gene is TRBV3-1 (or the pseudogene TRBV3-2), the J gene TRBJ1-4, with 8 bases aligning to TRBD1. The ends lost 4 bases at V and 8 bases at J; junction bases unmatched: 9. Looked up from germline, CDR1 is LGHDT and CDR2 is YNNKEL (reference sequence). CDR3 size: 15 residues. The CDR3: CASSPQGTGGEKLFF. CDR3 bases: TGTGCCAGCAGCCCGCAAGGGACAGGTGGCGAAAAACTGTTTTTT.

V is TRBV5-1 and J is TRBJ1-4; possible D gene TRBD1, 6 bases. Trimming cost V 4 bases and J 4 bases, with 17 bases left between them. The CDR3 has 16 amino acids. The germline V gene encodes CDR1 SGHRS and CDR2 YFSETQ. CDR3: CASSRDPQGLNEKLFF. CDR3 DNA: TGCGCCAGCAGCCGGGACCCCCAGGGGCTTAATGAAAAACTGTTTTTT.

This clone was observed a single time. CDR3 loop: CATSDTTGKETQYF. CDR3 nucleotides: TGTGCCACCAGTGACACGACGGGAAAAGAGACCCAGTACTTC. The V call is TRBV24-1, the J call TRBJ2-5; a possible D gene is TRBD2 (5 bases). The V end was cut by 4 bases, the J end by 3 bases, with 11 bases between. Germline CDR1 KGHDR, CDR2 SFDVKD. The CDR3 loop spans 14 amino acids.

The V and J genes are TRBV7-9 and TRBJ2-5; 8 bases are shared with TRBD1. The trim removed 4 bases at V and 5 bases at J, leaving 12 bases unmatched. Germline V gives CDR1 SEHNR, CDR2 FQNEAQ (reference sequence). CDR3 length: 16 residues. CDR3 in amino acids: CASSSDRTGSNETQYF. The CDR3 region has the DNA TGTGCCAGCAGCTCCGACCGGACAGGGTCGAATGAGACCCAGTACTTC.

V is TRBV11-2 and J is TRBJ2-7; 8 nucleotides agree with TRBD1. The CDR3 has 14 amino acids. Germline CDR1 and CDR2: SGHAT and FQNNGV. Germline trimming cut 5 bases from V and 0 bases from J; bases unmatched to any gene: 3. The CDR3 spells CASSLDRASYEQYF. In DNA, the CDR3 is TGTGCCAGCAGCCTGGACAGGGCCTCCTACGAGCAGTACTTC.

J is TRBJ2-7 and V is TRBV28; D gene uncertain. The CDR3 loop spans 12 amino acids. V was cut by 10 bases and J by 6 bases, with 16 bases left in between. Per the germline V gene, CDR1 is MDHEN and CDR2 is SYDVKM. CDR3 DNA: TGTGCCACCCACTCGCCGGGTCCCGAGCAGTACTTC. Translating it yields CATHSPGPEQYF.

This clone was recorded only once. J is TRBJ2-3 and V is TRBV7-2; D gene uncertain. The CDR3 has 11 residues. The V end was cut by 3 bases, the J end by 6 bases, with 4 bases between. From germline, CDR1 is SGHTA and CDR2 FQGNSA. The chain's CDR3 is CASSFGDTQYF. In nucleotides, the CDR3 is TGTGCCAGCAGCTTCGGGGATACGCAGTATTTT.